The T cell receptor (beta chain) described here comes from a study of blood T cell repertoires in COVID-19. Study at large: Nucleic acid was either cDNA or gDNA, and it came from T cells, B-cell-depleted T cells, or PBMCs.

In the authors' methods: By means of reference gene primer amplification, nucleated cell counts were estimated. Clones were read by immunoSEQ multiplex PCR, and TCRdb kept only the in-frame ones, dropping some. V, J and clone size are those of that table, while D and trimming were read from the DNA. Among 200,000 to 300,000 clones listed, around 88% were seen once. Study members were between roughly 18 and 89 years old and lived in 25 or so US regions. Self-reported history from a screening survey and questionnaire set each donor's cohort. The germline V and J ends were trimmed by 0 bases and 6 bases, with 10 bases remaining between them. Per germline, CDR1 KGHSH and CDR2 LQKENI. CDR3 length equals 14 residues.

V usage is TRBV18 and J usage is TRBJ2-3; D unclear. The sample taken for sequencing was PBMCs or T cells enriched from blood (not recorded which). The sequence was obtained from a woman aged 40-49 years with acute COVID-19. The CDR3 coding sequence is TGTGCCAGCTCACCACCGGAGTTTTACGATACGCAGTATTTT. It yields the protein CASSPPEFYDTQYF.